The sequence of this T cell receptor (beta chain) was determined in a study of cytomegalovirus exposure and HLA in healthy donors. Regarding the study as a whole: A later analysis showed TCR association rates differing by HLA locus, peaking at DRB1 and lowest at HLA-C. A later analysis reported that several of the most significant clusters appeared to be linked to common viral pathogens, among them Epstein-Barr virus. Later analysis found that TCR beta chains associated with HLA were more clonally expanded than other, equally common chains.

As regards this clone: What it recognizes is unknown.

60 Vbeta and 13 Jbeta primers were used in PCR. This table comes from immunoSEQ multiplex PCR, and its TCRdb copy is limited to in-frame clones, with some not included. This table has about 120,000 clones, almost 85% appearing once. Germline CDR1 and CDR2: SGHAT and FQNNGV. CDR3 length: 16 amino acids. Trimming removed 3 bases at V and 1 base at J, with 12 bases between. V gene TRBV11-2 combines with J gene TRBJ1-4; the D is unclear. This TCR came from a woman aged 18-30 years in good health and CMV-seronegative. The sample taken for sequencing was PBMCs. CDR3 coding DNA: TGTGCCAGCAGCTTTGAATTAACCAGAACTAATGAAAAACTGTTTTTT. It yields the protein CASSFELTRTNEKLFF.